One TCR beta chain is described in this entry. The antigen is unknown. A single record per CDR3 protein comes from TCRdb applying MiXCR to the 5' RACE reads. The sample has approximately 67,000 distinct CDR3 sequences; around 10% are singletons. This sample was taken from a study of early T cells in non-severe SARS-CoV-2 infection. Study-wide points: Matching against VDJdb likely underestimated virus-specific expansions, favoring anti-spike CD8.

Sequenced input: whole blood. The receptor's source is an adult who was a healthcare worker with PCR-confirmed SARS-CoV-2 infection or an uninfected control (not recorded which).

CDR3 in amino acids: CASSERGDGGELFF. The CDR3 bases are TGTGCCAGCAGCGAAAGGGGGGATGGCGGGGAGCTGTTTTTT. The genes are TRBV2 and TRBJ2-2; D possibly uses TRBD1 or TRBD2 (6 bases each). The V and J ends lost 6 bases and 7 bases respectively, with 15 bases between them. This CDR3 comprises 14 residues. Germline CDR1 SNHLY, CDR2 FYNNEI.